A selection of T cell receptor beta chains follows, all from one sample in a study of T cells in Graves' hyperthyroidism and ophthalmopathy. TCRdb reanalysed the multiplex PCR reads using MiXCR and keeps one entry per CDR3 protein. In the table there are hundreds of thousands of distinct CDR3 sequences, around 14% of which are singletons. Material for sequencing was blood. The source of these receptors is a woman aged 18 to 35 with Graves' hyperthyroidism. Both conserved end residues are part of each CDR3. Each record gives: J gene, V gene, D gene, clone size, CDR3 DNA, CDR3 protein. A D gene is named only where the DNA matches it firmly. Size is omitted from some rows. Given values are once, few, many or a class for expanded clones.

j_call: TRBJ2-1; v_call: TRBV20-1; d_call: -; clone_size: many; cdr3_nt: TGCAGTGCTCGACCGACGATGAATGAGCAGTTCTTC; cdr3_aa: CSARPTMNEQFF
j_call: TRBJ1-6; v_call: TRBV19; d_call: -; clone_size: -; cdr3_nt: TGTGCCAGTTCGACGGGGGATTATAATTCACCCCTCCACTTT; cdr3_aa: CASSTGDYNSPLHF
j_call: TRBJ2-5; v_call: TRBV11-1; d_call: -; clone_size: many; cdr3_nt: TGTGCCAGCAGCGATCTGGACAGAGGTGGGGAGACCCAGTACTTC; cdr3_aa: CASSDLDRGGETQYF
j_call: TRBJ2-1; v_call: TRBV18; d_call: TRBD2; clone_size: many; cdr3_nt: TGTGCCAGCTCATCGACTAGCAGCGATGAGCAGTTCTTC; cdr3_aa: CASSSTSSDEQFF
j_call: TRBJ1-1; v_call: TRBV7-9; d_call: -; clone_size: many; cdr3_nt: TGTGCCAGCAGCGTACTAGGGGGGGCAATCACTGAAGCTTTCTTT; cdr3_aa: CASSVLGGAITEAFF
j_call: TRBJ2-1; v_call: TRBV28; d_call: -; clone_size: many; cdr3_nt: TGTGCCAGCAGGCCCCGGGGGGCGGGACGTCCCTTGGGTGAGCAGTTCTTC; cdr3_aa: CASRPRGAGRPLGEQFF
j_call: TRBJ2-7; v_call: TRBV7-2; d_call: TRBD2; clone_size: -; cdr3_nt: TGTGCCAGCAGCTTCCGAGGACTAGCGCGCCACGAGCAGTACTTC; cdr3_aa: CASSFRGLARHEQYF
j_call: TRBJ2-3; v_call: TRBV28; d_call: TRBD2; clone_size: -; cdr3_nt: TGTGCCAGCAGTCCCCCTAGCGGGAGGGCAGATACGCAGTATTTT; cdr3_aa: CASSPPSGRADTQYF
j_call: TRBJ2-1; v_call: TRBV28; d_call: TRBD2; clone_size: many; cdr3_nt: TGTGCCAGCACCTCTAGCGGGGTATACAATGAGCAGTTCTTC; cdr3_aa: CASTSSGVYNEQFF
j_call: TRBJ1-1; v_call: TRBV12-3/TRBV12-4; d_call: -; clone_size: -; cdr3_nt: TGTGCCAGCAGTTTAGATACAGGGACGATGGGTACTGAAGCTTTCTTT; cdr3_aa: CASSLDTGTMGTEAFF
j_call: TRBJ2-3; v_call: TRBV20-1; d_call: -; clone_size: many; cdr3_nt: TGCAGTGTTGCGGGCCGAGGCTATAAAGATACGCAGTATTTT; cdr3_aa: CSVAGRGYKDTQYF
j_call: TRBJ2-3; v_call: TRBV4-3; d_call: -; clone_size: -; cdr3_nt: TGCGCCAGCAGCCAAGAATCGGGGAGCGGAATGGTGGGAAACACAGATACGCAGTATTTT; cdr3_aa: CASSQESGSGMVGNTDTQYF
j_call: TRBJ1-1; v_call: TRBV6-1; d_call: -; clone_size: many; cdr3_nt: TGTGCCAGCAGTGAAGAAGCTACCCGTGAATGGAACACTGAAGCTTTCTTT; cdr3_aa: CASSEEATREWNTEAFF
j_call: TRBJ2-7; v_call: TRBV4-1; d_call: -; clone_size: few; cdr3_nt: TGCGCCAGCAGCCAAGTTGGGGTCGGCGAGCAGTACTTC; cdr3_aa: CASSQVGVGEQYF
j_call: TRBJ1-2; v_call: TRBV7-9; d_call: TRBD1; clone_size: many; cdr3_nt: TGTGCCAGCAGCCCTATAAGGACAGGAGGGGGCTACACCTTC; cdr3_aa: CASSPIRTGGGYTF
j_call: TRBJ1-1; v_call: TRBV27; d_call: -; clone_size: many; cdr3_nt: TGTGCCAGCAGTCCATCGACTCGGAGCACTGAAGCTTTCTTT; cdr3_aa: CASSPSTRSTEAFF
j_call: TRBJ1-2; v_call: TRBV6-1; d_call: TRBD1; clone_size: many; cdr3_nt: TGTGCCAGCAGGATCGGGACAGGTCCCGGCTACACCTTC; cdr3_aa: CASRIGTGPGYTF
j_call: TRBJ2-5; v_call: TRBV5-1; d_call: TRBD2; clone_size: -; cdr3_nt: TGCGCCAGCAGCTTGACAAGACTAGCGGGGGGGCAGGAGACCCAGTACTTC; cdr3_aa: CASSLTRLAGGQETQYF
j_call: TRBJ2-1; v_call: TRBV19; d_call: TRBD1; clone_size: few; cdr3_nt: TGTGCCAGTAGTCCGGGACAGGGCAGAGAGCAGTTCTTC; cdr3_aa: CASSPGQGREQFF
j_call: TRBJ1-2; v_call: TRBV5-1; d_call: TRBD1; clone_size: many; cdr3_nt: TGCGCCAGCAGCTTGGGGGACAGGGGTAGCGGCTACACCTTC; cdr3_aa: CASSLGDRGSGYTF
j_call: TRBJ2-7; v_call: TRBV28; d_call: TRBD1; clone_size: many; cdr3_nt: TGTGCCAGCAGCAGGGCCCCAGACAGGGCCTACGAGCAGTACTTC; cdr3_aa: CASSRAPDRAYEQYF
j_call: TRBJ1-2; v_call: TRBV10-3; d_call: -; clone_size: many; cdr3_nt: TGTGCCATCAGTGTCGAGGCCGGTAACTATGGCTACACCTTC; cdr3_aa: CAISVEAGNYGYTF
j_call: TRBJ2-5; v_call: TRBV3-1; d_call: TRBD2; clone_size: many; cdr3_nt: TGTGCCAGCAGCTTTGAAGGAGCGGGATCCAAGAAAACCCAGTACTTC; cdr3_aa: CASSFEGAGSKKTQYF
j_call: TRBJ1-2; v_call: TRBV6-5; d_call: -; clone_size: many; cdr3_nt: TGTGCCAGCAGTTACCCTGGTGGCTATGGCTACACCTTC; cdr3_aa: CASSYPGGYGYTF
j_call: TRBJ2-3; v_call: TRBV27; d_call: -; clone_size: few; cdr3_nt: TGTGCCAGCAGTTGGGGCCGGCCCCCAACAGATACGCAGTATTTT; cdr3_aa: CASSWGRPPTDTQYF
j_call: TRBJ2-2; v_call: TRBV7-9; d_call: TRBD2; clone_size: few; cdr3_nt: TGTGCCAGCAGCAGAGAGGCTAGCGGGAGCACCGGGGAGCTGTTTTTT; cdr3_aa: CASSREASGSTGELFF
j_call: TRBJ2-3; v_call: TRBV3-1; d_call: TRBD2; clone_size: many; cdr3_nt: TGTGCCAGCAGCCAAGAAGGGACTAGCGCCTCAGATACGCAGTATTTT; cdr3_aa: CASSQEGTSASDTQYF
j_call: TRBJ1-6; v_call: TRBV3-1; d_call: TRBD1; clone_size: many; cdr3_nt: TGTGCCAGCAGCCCCCCTCCTATGACAGGGCGGAATTCACCCCTCCACTTT; cdr3_aa: CASSPPPMTGRNSPLHF
j_call: TRBJ1-2; v_call: TRBV12-3/TRBV12-4; d_call: -; clone_size: many; cdr3_nt: TGTGCCAGCAGTTTATATCCCCTGAACTATGGCTACACCTTC; cdr3_aa: CASSLYPLNYGYTF
j_call: TRBJ1-1; v_call: TRBV5-8; d_call: -; clone_size: many; cdr3_nt: TGTGCCAGCAGCTTGAACCGGGGGGTGAACACTGAAGCTTTCTTT; cdr3_aa: CASSLNRGVNTEAFF
j_call: TRBJ1-1; v_call: TRBV18; d_call: -; clone_size: many; cdr3_nt: TGTGCCAGCTCACCATCGGTTAGAAGTGAAGCTTTCTTT; cdr3_aa: CASSPSVRSEAFF
j_call: TRBJ1-1; v_call: TRBV28; d_call: -; clone_size: -; cdr3_nt: TGTGCCAGCAGCTCATCCTCCTTAAGTGCCACTGAAGCTTTCTTT; cdr3_aa: CASSSSSLSATEAFF
j_call: TRBJ2-2; v_call: TRBV7-2; d_call: TRBD2; clone_size: many; cdr3_nt: TGTGCCAGCAGCCTCCTGACTAGCGGGGACGCGAACACCGGGGAGCTGTTTTTT; cdr3_aa: CASSLLTSGDANTGELFF
j_call: TRBJ1-5; v_call: TRBV4-2; d_call: -; clone_size: many; cdr3_nt: TGTGCCAGCAGCCAGGGCCTCGGCGGGCAGCCCCAGCATTTT; cdr3_aa: CASSQGLGGQPQHF
j_call: TRBJ2-1; v_call: TRBV5-1; d_call: TRBD2; clone_size: many; cdr3_nt: TGCGCCAGCAGCTTGGTAGCAGCGGGGGAGCGGTTCTTC; cdr3_aa: CASSLVAAGERFF
j_call: TRBJ1-2; v_call: TRBV29-1; d_call: -; clone_size: many; cdr3_nt: TGCAGCGTCCGGGACGCCCCCTACACCTTC; cdr3_aa: CSVRDAPYTF
j_call: TRBJ1-4; v_call: TRBV28; d_call: -; clone_size: many; cdr3_nt: TGTGCCAGCAGTTACGACTCGACCCTTAATGAAAAACTGTTTTTT; cdr3_aa: CASSYDSTLNEKLFF
j_call: TRBJ2-5; v_call: TRBV10-3; d_call: -; clone_size: -; cdr3_nt: TGTGCCATCGGGACGGGGGAGACCCAGTACTTC; cdr3_aa: CAIGTGETQYF
j_call: TRBJ2-7; v_call: TRBV2; d_call: TRBD1; clone_size: -; cdr3_nt: TGTGCCAGCAGCCTAATGCGACAGGGACAATCCTACGAGCAGTACTTC; cdr3_aa: CASSLMRQGQSYEQYF
j_call: TRBJ1-5; v_call: TRBV20-1; d_call: TRBD1; clone_size: -; cdr3_nt: TGCAGTGCTAACAGCGGACAGGCGTATCAGCCCCAGCATTTT; cdr3_aa: CSANSGQAYQPQHF
j_call: TRBJ1-2; v_call: TRBV28; d_call: -; clone_size: -; cdr3_nt: TGTGCCAGCAGCCCCCCCCGGCTTGGGGGGAACTATGGCTACACCTTC; cdr3_aa: CASSPPRLGGNYGYTF
j_call: TRBJ1-1; v_call: TRBV4-1; d_call: TRBD1; clone_size: -; cdr3_nt: TGCGCCAGCAGCCACAGGGGGTGGGAGAAGAACACTGAAGCTTTCTTT; cdr3_aa: CASSHRGWEKNTEAFF
j_call: TRBJ1-6; v_call: TRBV3-1; d_call: -; clone_size: many; cdr3_nt: TGTGCCAGCAGCCAGGGGGCAGTTGGGACACCCCTCCACTTT; cdr3_aa: CASSQGAVGTPLHF